This TCR beta chain was profiled in a study of blood T cell repertoires in COVID-19. Study-wide context: Sites in the United States, Italy and Spain provided acute and convalescent COVID-19 samples. Sources were T cells, B-cell-depleted T cells, or PBMCs; the material itself was cDNA or gDNA.

Original analysis: Estimates of nucleated cell counts were drawn from the amplification of reference gene primers. Clones were read by immunoSEQ multiplex PCR, and TCRdb kept only the in-frame ones, dropping some. The V and J calls and the clone size are those of that table, but D and trimming were determined from the DNA. The sample holds approximately 220,000 clones, approximately 83% seen once. The V end was cut by 3 bases, the J end by 8 bases, with 19 bases between. Germline V lookup: CDR1 GTSNPN, CDR2 SVGIG (reference sequence). CDR3 length equals 14 residues. Cohorts were determined from participant-reported clinical history.

This TCR was recovered from a woman in her forties or fifties who had been exposed to COVID-19. Sequenced input: PBMCs or T cells enriched from blood (not recorded which). The chain employs TRBV30 and TRBJ1-2; D is unclear. CDR3 region: CAWSPVVGAGGYTF. Here the CDR3 DNA reads TGTGCCTGGAGCCCCGTGGTTGGAGCGGGGGGCTACACCTTC.